One sample yielded the 9 T cell receptor beta chains listed below, sequenced in a study of blood T cell repertoires in COVID-19. The repertoire was sequenced with immunoSEQ multiplex PCR; TCRdb's copy has only in-frame clones and lacks some. The top ten clones hold approximately 2.4% of a sample with 95,000 to 150,000 clones, around 79% of them seen once. Specimen: peripheral blood. All receptors come from a man between 65 and 85 years old with acute or convalescent COVID-19.

This clone showed up just once. This chain uses TRBV13 with TRBJ2-7, with TRBD1 identical over 7 bases. The CDR3 totals 14 residues. With 5 bases clipped from V and 3 bases from J, the junction kept 7 bases outside the gene matches. CDR1 is PRHDT and CDR2 is FYEKMQ in the germline V gene (reference sequence). This CDR3 reads CASSTRTGIYEQYF. DNA of the CDR3: TGTGCCAGCAGCACCCGGACAGGAATCTACGAGCAGTACTTC.

The chain combines TRBV5-6 with TRBJ2-7, with D tentatively TRBD1 (5 bases). From germline, CDR1 is SGHDT and CDR2 YYEEEE. The V and J ends lost 4 bases and 2 bases respectively, with 16 bases between them. This CDR3 spans 15 amino acids. The CDR3 protein is CASSPTRTSTYEQYF. The CDR3 coding sequence is TGTGCCAGCAGCCCAACCCGGACAAGTACCTACGAGCAGTACTTC.

The chain joins TRBV5-1 to TRBJ1-6; TRBD1 might be the D (6 bases). Germline-derived CDR1 and CDR2 are SGHRS and YFSETQ. Trimming removed 2 bases at V and 6 bases at J, with 12 bases between. The CDR3 covers 15 residues. The CDR3 region has the DNA TGCGCCAGCAGCTTTGGAGGACAGACTAATTCACCCCTCCACTTT. It yields the protein CASSFGGQTNSPLHF.

The V call is TRBV7-2, the J call TRBJ1-3; D unclear. The V gene's germline CDR1 is SGHTA and CDR2 FQGNSA. Trimming shortened V by 1 base and J by 0 bases, and 10 bases separated the two germline ends. CDR3 length: 16 amino acids. CDR3 residues: CASSLVTAFSGNTIYF. In DNA form, the CDR3 reads TGTGCCAGCAGCTTAGTTACAGCATTCTCTGGAAACACCATATATTTT.

V usage is TRBV7-2 and J usage is TRBJ1-2; possibly TRBD1 for D (6 bases). Trimming stripped 4 bases from V and 2 bases from J, with 11 bases between. The CDR3 extends over 14 amino acids. The germline gives CDR1 SGHTA, CDR2 FQGNSA. CDR3 amino acids: CASSSHTGNYGYTF. CDR3 nucleotide sequence: TGTGCCAGCAGCTCCCACACAGGGAACTATGGCTACACCTTC.

The chain joins TRBV19 to TRBJ1-6, with no clear D. The V gene's germline CDR1 is LNHDA and CDR2 SQIVND (reference sequence). This CDR3 region has 16 residues. Trimming took off 6 bases at V and 5 bases at J, with 17 bases between the two ends. For the CDR3, the DNA is TGTGCCAGTAGCTCGGCTAAATGGGCTAATAATTCACCCCTCCACTTT. Encoded protein: CASSSAKWANNSPLHF.

The CDR3 region is CASSAPAGLASDTQYF. Written as DNA, the CDR3 is TGTGCCAGCAGTGCTCCAGCGGGCCTAGCGTCGGATACGCAGTATTTT. The rearrangement uses TRBV2 and TRBJ2-3, with D perhaps TRBD2 (6 bases). Germline lookup yields CDR1 SNHLY and CDR2 FYNNEI. V was cut by 4 bases and J by 6 bases, with 20 bases left in between. The CDR3 spans 16 residues.

The chain links TRBV16 to TRBJ2-5, with 7 bases lining up with TRBD1. Germline V gene sequence: CDR1 KGHSY, CDR2 FQNENV. The CDR3 loop spans 17 amino acids. With 4 bases clipped from V and 0 bases from J, the junction kept 11 bases outside the gene matches. In DNA, the CDR3 is TGTGCCAGCAGCCCACCCTCGGGCGACAGGGACCAAGAGACCCAGTACTTC. Residues: CASSPPSGDRDQETQYF.

J is TRBJ1-1 and V is TRBV5-4, with TRBD1 matching over 7 bases. Per the germline V gene, CDR1 is SGHNT and CDR2 is YYREEE (reference sequence). With 1 base clipped from V and 3 bases from J, the junction kept 9 bases outside the gene matches. The length of the CDR3 is 16 residues. The CDR3 DNA follows: TGTGCCAGCAGCTTGCCCTACAGGGGTGGGGACACTGAAGCTTTCTTT. It encodes CASSLPYRGGDTEAFF.